Listed below are T cell receptor beta chains from one sample, sequenced in a study of radiation and T cells in renal cell carcinoma. TCRdb's copy holds only in-frame clones and misses some; the assay was immunoSEQ multiplex PCR. The sample lists approximately 9,800 clones; more than 55% were seen once. The specimen was tumor tissue, collected from a patient whose treatment was nephrectomy without radiotherapy. The receptors derive from a man in his sixties with renal cell carcinoma. Each CDR3 is given with its conserved first and last residue. Each record gives: V gene, clone size, J gene, D gene, CDR3 protein, CDR3 DNA. A D gene is named only where the DNA matches it firmly. Size tells how often a clone was seen (once, few, many) or the class of an expanded clone, and some rows leave it out.

TRBV9,NA,TRBJ2-3,TRBD1,CASSDWDRRTDTQYF,TGTGCCAGCAGCGACTGGGACAGGAGAACAGATACGCAGTATTTT
TRBV11-2,NA,TRBJ1-2,NA,CASSLDNYGYTF,TGTGCCAGCAGCTTAGATAACTATGGCTACACCTTC
TRBV19,NA,TRBJ2-7,NA,CASSDHRTTSSYEQYF,TGTGCCAGTAGTGATCACAGGACCACGAGCTCCTACGAGCAGTACTTC
TRBV5-1,few,TRBJ1-3,NA,CASSLEQGGNTIYF,TGCGCCAGCAGCTTGGAACAGGGTGGAAACACCATATATTTT
TRBV21-1,NA,TRBJ1-4,NA,CASRKEKLFF,TGTGCCAGCAGGAAAGAAAAACTGTTTTTT
TRBV28,NA,TRBJ2-3,NA,CASSFSPVLTDTQYF,TGTGCCAGCAGTTTTTCCCCGGTACTCACAGATACGCAGTATTTT
TRBV7-9,NA,TRBJ2-5,NA,CASSLENQETQYF,TGTGCCAGCAGCCTCGAGAACCAAGAGACCCAGTACTTC
TRBV29-1,NA,TRBJ2-7,NA,CSVEGRGSSYEQYF,TGCAGCGTTGAGGGCAGGGGCAGCTCCTACGAGCAGTACTTC
TRBV4-1,few,TRBJ2-1,TRBD1,CASSLDRDRETGGQFF,TGCGCCAGCAGCCTAGACCGGGACAGGGAGACGGGTGGGCAGTTCTTC
TRBV5-6,NA,TRBJ1-2,NA,CASSLGLPAGYGYTF,TGTGCCAGCAGCTTGGGGCTCCCGGCTGGCTATGGCTACACCTTC
TRBV27,once,TRBJ2-2,TRBD2,CASIGTSGNTGELFF,TGTGCCAGCATTGGGACTAGCGGGAACACCGGGGAGCTGTTTTTT
TRBV9,NA,TRBJ2-2,NA,CASSVKGRGGTGELFF,TGTGCCAGCAGCGTAAAGGGACGGGGCGGCACCGGGGAGCTGTTTTTT
TRBV16,once,TRBJ1-2,NA,CASSQEPDPKFYGYTF,TGTGCCAGCAGCCAAGAACCGGACCCGAAGTTCTATGGCTACACCTTC
TRBV6-5,NA,TRBJ2-2,NA,CASELGVGGELFF,TGTGCCAGCGAATTGGGTGTTGGCGGGGAGCTGTTTTTT
TRBV19,NA,TRBJ1-6,NA,CASKMWANSPLHF,TGTGCCAGTAAGATGTGGGCCAATTCACCCCTCCACTTT
TRBV5-4,NA,TRBJ2-7,TRBD1,CASSFPPGQGAGEQYF,TGTGCCAGCAGCTTCCCCCCGGGACAGGGGGCGGGTGAGCAGTACTTC